Following are 2 T cell receptor beta chains from one sample sequenced in a study of PD-1 blockade in classical Hodgkin lymphoma. Following autologous stem cell transplantation, relapse occurred in every patient, and exposure to brentuximab vedotin varied. The repertoire was sequenced with immunoSEQ multiplex PCR; TCRdb's copy has only in-frame clones and lacks some. Seen here are tens of thousands of clones, roughly 90% observed once, and the top ten hold roughly a tenth. The sequences come from peripheral blood mononuclear cells (PBMCs), collected at baseline. The origin of the receptors is a human donor with classical Hodgkin lymphoma.

This clone was observed once. The CDR3 is CATTTGYEQYF. CDR3 DNA sequence: TGTGCCACCACAACCGGGTACGAGCAGTACTTC. The V gene is TRBV10-3, the J gene TRBJ2-5; D uncertain. TRBJ2-7 matches the DNA end more closely, so the J call is doubtful. Germline CDR1 and CDR2: ENHRY and SYGVKD. The CDR3 covers 11 residues.

This clone was recorded a few times. This chain joins TRBV7-9 and TRBJ1-1, with a possible D match to TRBD1 (5 bases). The germline V and J ends were trimmed by 3 bases and 1 base, with 9 bases remaining between them. The CDR3 spans 14 residues. Germline assignment: CDR1 SEHNR and CDR2 FQNEAQ (reference sequence). The CDR3: CASSFWGANTEAFF. CDR3 coding DNA: TGTGCCAGCAGCTTTTGGGGCGCGAACACTGAAGCTTTCTTT.